These T cell receptor beta chains were read from a single sample in a study of cytomegalovirus exposure and HLA in healthy donors. TCRdb's table, derived via immunoSEQ multiplex PCR, lists solely in-frame clones and lacks some. The table lists 150,000 to 200,000 clones, 70% to 80% of them singletons. Sequencing was performed on PBMCs. The receptors stem from a woman aged 40 to 50 in good health and CMV-seronegative. CDR3s include the opening cysteine and the closing phenylalanine or tryptophan. The D gene is left open where the match is weak. Some rows mark clone size as missing; the rest say once, few, many or name a class of expanded clone.

v_call: TRBV28
j_call: TRBJ1-2
clone_size: -
cdr3_length: 12
d_call: TRBD1
cdr3_nt: TGTGCCAGCAGTACAGGGGGCTGGGGCTACACCTTC
cdr3_aa: CASSTGGWGYTF

v_call: TRBV19
j_call: TRBJ1-1
clone_size: -
cdr3_length: 15
d_call: -
cdr3_nt: TGTGCCAGTAGTATAGGACAGACCCTGAACACTGAAGCTTTCTTT
cdr3_aa: CASSIGQTLNTEAFF

v_call: TRBV9
j_call: TRBJ2-7
clone_size: once
cdr3_length: 15
d_call: TRBD2
cdr3_nt: TGTGCCAGCAGCGTGGGAGGGTCCTCGGGACGTGAGCAGTACTTC
cdr3_aa: CASSVGGSSGREQYF

v_call: TRBV6-1
j_call: TRBJ1-2
clone_size: few
cdr3_length: 13
d_call: TRBD1
cdr3_nt: TGTGCCAGCAGTGGGGGGACAGTTAATGGCTACACCTTC
cdr3_aa: CASSGGTVNGYTF

v_call: TRBV15
j_call: TRBJ2-5
clone_size: -
cdr3_length: 15
d_call: TRBD1
cdr3_nt: TGTGCCACCAGCAGAGAGGGGACAGGGGGAGAGACCCAGTACTTC
cdr3_aa: CATSREGTGGETQYF

v_call: TRBV13
j_call: TRBJ1-4
clone_size: -
cdr3_length: 15
d_call: -
cdr3_nt: TGTGCCAGCAGCTTAGGCCAAAGGGCGGGGGAAAAACTGTTTTTT
cdr3_aa: CASSLGQRAGEKLFF

v_call: TRBV28
j_call: TRBJ2-5
clone_size: -
cdr3_length: 15
d_call: TRBD2
cdr3_nt: TGTGCCAGCAGTTTACCCCTAGCGGGAGCAGAGACCCAGTACTTC
cdr3_aa: CASSLPLAGAETQYF

v_call: TRBV27
j_call: TRBJ1-5
clone_size: -
cdr3_length: 14
d_call: -
cdr3_nt: TGTGCCAGCAGAAGGGGTTATAGCAATCAGCCCCAGCATTTT
cdr3_aa: CASRRGYSNQPQHF

v_call: TRBV9
j_call: TRBJ2-1
clone_size: -
cdr3_length: 15
d_call: TRBD2
cdr3_nt: TGTGCCAGCAGCGTAGAACTAGCGTTAGGTCATGAGCAGTTCTTC
cdr3_aa: CASSVELALGHEQFF

v_call: TRBV5-4
j_call: TRBJ2-1
clone_size: -
cdr3_length: 15
d_call: -
cdr3_nt: TGTGCCAGCAGCTTGGCCGGGAGCTCCTACAATGAGCAGTTCTTC
cdr3_aa: CASSLAGSSYNEQFF

v_call: TRBV6-5
j_call: TRBJ1-1
clone_size: -
cdr3_length: 14
d_call: TRBD1
cdr3_nt: TGTGCCAGCACTCTAGGGACAGCGAACACTGAAGCTTTCTTT
cdr3_aa: CASTLGTANTEAFF

v_call: TRBV5-1
j_call: TRBJ2-7
clone_size: -
cdr3_length: 15
d_call: TRBD1
cdr3_nt: TGCGCCAGCAGCTCGGATTCGGGACAGCTCTACGAGCAGTACTTC
cdr3_aa: CASSSDSGQLYEQYF

v_call: TRBV7-9
j_call: TRBJ2-1
clone_size: few
cdr3_length: 14
d_call: TRBD1
cdr3_nt: TGTGCCAGCAGGGGCGAGGGACAGTACAATGAGCAGTTCTTC
cdr3_aa: CASRGEGQYNEQFF

v_call: TRBV25-1
j_call: TRBJ2-5
clone_size: once
cdr3_length: 13
d_call: TRBD2
cdr3_nt: TGTGCCAGCCCACTAGCGAGCCAAGAGACCCAGTACTTC
cdr3_aa: CASPLASQETQYF

v_call: TRBV6-6
j_call: TRBJ1-5
clone_size: -
cdr3_length: 14
d_call: TRBD1
cdr3_nt: TGTGCCAGCAGCCTCGGACAGGGGGATCAGCCCCAGCATTTT
cdr3_aa: CASSLGQGDQPQHF

v_call: TRBV6-5
j_call: TRBJ2-7
clone_size: -
cdr3_length: 15
d_call: TRBD1
cdr3_nt: TGTGCCAGCAGTCGTGGGCAGGGGGCCTCCTACGAGCAGTACTTC
cdr3_aa: CASSRGQGASYEQYF

v_call: TRBV28
j_call: TRBJ1-3
clone_size: few
cdr3_length: 17
d_call: TRBD1
cdr3_nt: TGTGCCAGCAGTCCTTGGACAGGGGGTAAGGGTGGAAACACCATATATTTT
cdr3_aa: CASSPWTGGKGGNTIYF

v_call: TRBV29-1
j_call: TRBJ2-3
clone_size: -
cdr3_length: 14
d_call: TRBD2
cdr3_nt: TGCAGCGTAAAAGGACTAGCGGGCACAGATACGCAGTATTTT
cdr3_aa: CSVKGLAGTDTQYF

v_call: TRBV5-4
j_call: TRBJ2-5
clone_size: -
cdr3_length: 16
d_call: TRBD2
cdr3_nt: TGTGCCAGCAGCCCGCTAGCGGGGCGTTCCTCGGAGACCCAGTACTTC
cdr3_aa: CASSPLAGRSSETQYF

v_call: TRBV4-2
j_call: TRBJ2-7
clone_size: -
cdr3_length: 16
d_call: -
cdr3_nt: TGTGCCAGCAGCCCCGCCGGGACTCCCCATAATTACGAGCAGTACTTC
cdr3_aa: CASSPAGTPHNYEQYF

v_call: TRBV28
j_call: TRBJ1-2
clone_size: -
cdr3_length: 13
d_call: -
cdr3_nt: TGTGCCAGCTCCCCCAGCGGGGGGGTAGGCTACACCTTC
cdr3_aa: CASSPSGGVGYTF

v_call: TRBV11-2
j_call: TRBJ1-1
clone_size: -
cdr3_length: 14
d_call: -
cdr3_nt: TGTGCCAGCAGCTTGAATTTTGAGGGCACTGAAGCTTTCTTT
cdr3_aa: CASSLNFEGTEAFF

v_call: TRBV28
j_call: TRBJ2-7
clone_size: -
cdr3_length: 13
d_call: -
cdr3_nt: TGTGCCAGCAGTTCCCGGGGGGCGTACGAGCAGTACTTC
cdr3_aa: CASSSRGAYEQYF

v_call: TRBV4-3
j_call: TRBJ2-3
clone_size: -
cdr3_length: 16
d_call: -
cdr3_nt: TGCGCCAGCAGCCAAGTCTGGCGGGCGATCACAGATACGCAGTATTTT
cdr3_aa: CASSQVWRAITDTQYF

v_call: TRBV7-2
j_call: TRBJ1-5
clone_size: -
cdr3_length: 14
d_call: -
cdr3_nt: TGTGCCAGCAGCTTAGGGACACTCAATCAGCCCCAGCATTTT
cdr3_aa: CASSLGTLNQPQHF

v_call: TRBV6-1
j_call: TRBJ2-5
clone_size: -
cdr3_length: 14
d_call: -
cdr3_nt: TGTGCCAGCAGTGATGGGCAGGGGCCAGAGACCCAGTACTTC
cdr3_aa: CASSDGQGPETQYF

v_call: TRBV10-2
j_call: TRBJ1-2
clone_size: once
cdr3_length: 15
d_call: -
cdr3_nt: TGCGCCAGCAGTGAGTCTGCGGATATGCGTGGAGGCTACACCTTC
cdr3_aa: CASSESADMRGGYTF

v_call: TRBV11-2
j_call: TRBJ2-2
clone_size: -
cdr3_length: 16
d_call: TRBD1
cdr3_nt: TGTGCCAGCAGCTTGACAGGGTCCCCCTTCACCGGGGAGCTGTTTTTT
cdr3_aa: CASSLTGSPFTGELFF

v_call: TRBV2
j_call: TRBJ1-5
clone_size: -
cdr3_length: 13
d_call: -
cdr3_nt: TGTGTCAGCCGCAGGGTACTCAATCAGCCCCAGCATTTT
cdr3_aa: CVSRRVLNQPQHF

v_call: TRBV5-4
j_call: TRBJ1-2
clone_size: -
cdr3_length: 15
d_call: -
cdr3_nt: TGTGCCAGCAGCTTTCCGCCAACAGGGAGTTATGGCTACACCTTC
cdr3_aa: CASSFPPTGSYGYTF

v_call: TRBV9
j_call: TRBJ1-2
clone_size: -
cdr3_length: 13
d_call: -
cdr3_nt: TGTGCCAGCAGCAAGGGGGCTAACTATGGCTACACCTTC
cdr3_aa: CASSKGANYGYTF

v_call: TRBV2
j_call: TRBJ2-7
clone_size: -
cdr3_length: 15
d_call: -
cdr3_nt: TGTGCCAGCAGTGGGCTAGCTAGCAGAAGGAGCGAGCAGTACTTC
cdr3_aa: CASSGLASRRSEQYF

v_call: TRBV5-1
j_call: TRBJ2-1
clone_size: -
cdr3_length: 16
d_call: TRBD1
cdr3_nt: TGCGCCAGCAGCGCCGGGACAGGGGGCAATGGGAATGAGCAGTTCTTC
cdr3_aa: CASSAGTGGNGNEQFF

v_call: TRBV5-4
j_call: TRBJ2-7
clone_size: -
cdr3_length: 14
d_call: TRBD2
cdr3_nt: TGTGCCAGCAGCTACGGACTAGCACCCTACGAGCAGTACTTC
cdr3_aa: CASSYGLAPYEQYF

v_call: TRBV19
j_call: TRBJ1-6
clone_size: -
cdr3_length: 15
d_call: TRBD1
cdr3_nt: TGTGCCAGTAGTATACAGGGGGCGCATAATTCACCCCTCCACTTT
cdr3_aa: CASSIQGAHNSPLHF

v_call: TRBV4-1
j_call: TRBJ2-1
clone_size: few
cdr3_length: 11
d_call: -
cdr3_nt: TGCGCCAGCAGTCTCGCGGGAGAGCAGTTCTTC
cdr3_aa: CASSLAGEQFF

v_call: TRBV19
j_call: TRBJ2-7
clone_size: -
cdr3_length: 14
d_call: -
cdr3_nt: TGTGCCAGTAGTATCGGGACACCCTCCTACGAGCAGTACTTC
cdr3_aa: CASSIGTPSYEQYF

v_call: TRBV11-2
j_call: TRBJ1-4
clone_size: few
cdr3_length: 12
d_call: -
cdr3_nt: TGTGCCAGCAGCTTTCGGGGGGACAAACTGTTTTTT
cdr3_aa: CASSFRGDKLFF

v_call: TRBV4-1
j_call: TRBJ1-1
clone_size: few
cdr3_length: 13
d_call: TRBD1
cdr3_nt: TGCGCCAGCAGCCAGATTAGACAGGGACGCGCTTTCTTT
cdr3_aa: CASSQIRQGRAFF

v_call: TRBV29-1
j_call: TRBJ1-6
clone_size: -
cdr3_length: 13
d_call: -
cdr3_nt: TGCAGCGTTGGTGCCAGTAATAATTCACCCCTCCACTTT
cdr3_aa: CSVGASNNSPLHF

v_call: TRBV18
j_call: TRBJ1-2
clone_size: few
cdr3_length: 14
d_call: -
cdr3_nt: TGTGCCAGCTCACCAGGCCAGGACACCTATGGCTACACCTTC
cdr3_aa: CASSPGQDTYGYTF

v_call: TRBV2
j_call: TRBJ2-7
clone_size: -
cdr3_length: 15
d_call: TRBD2
cdr3_nt: TGTGCCAGCGGGGGGGCTAGCGGGAGATCCTACGAGCAGTACTTC
cdr3_aa: CASGGASGRSYEQYF

v_call: TRBV7-2
j_call: TRBJ2-7
clone_size: once
cdr3_length: 15
d_call: TRBD1
cdr3_nt: TGTGCCAGCATTTCTCTCGGGACAGGGGGGCGCGAGCAGTACTTC
cdr3_aa: CASISLGTGGREQYF

v_call: TRBV9
j_call: TRBJ2-7
clone_size: -
cdr3_length: 16
d_call: TRBD2
cdr3_nt: TGTGCCAGCAGCGTAGACAGCGGGGGGGCCGTCTACGAGCAGTACTTC
cdr3_aa: CASSVDSGGAVYEQYF

v_call: TRBV11-3
j_call: TRBJ2-1
clone_size: -
cdr3_length: 15
d_call: -
cdr3_nt: TGTGCCAGCAGCACACAGGTCTTCTCCTACAATGAGCAGTTCTTC
cdr3_aa: CASSTQVFSYNEQFF